Shown below are 4 T cell receptor beta chains from a single sample sequenced in a study of blood T cell repertoires in COVID-19. Only in-frame clones appear in the TCRdb table, and some are missing; sequencing was by immunoSEQ multiplex PCR. Of around 47,000 clones listed, about 80% are singletons. Sequencing was done on a sample of peripheral blood. The receptor source for this set is a human donor in a cohort sampled during active COVID-19.

The chain joins TRBV5-4 to TRBJ1-2; TRBD1 aligns across 9 bases. The CDR3 length is 15 residues. Germline CDR1 and CDR2: SGHNT and YYREEE (reference sequence). V was clipped by 0 bases and J by 2 bases; unmatched bases: 2. The CDR3 region has the DNA TGTGCCAGCAGCTTGGGACAGGGGGGGAACTATGGCTACACCTTC. Translating it yields CASSLGQGGNYGYTF.

This chain connects TRBV5-1 to TRBJ2-3, with 13 bases lining up with TRBD2. Germline CDR1 and CDR2: SGHRS and YFSETQ. Losses at the gene ends were 4 bases for V and 1 base for J; bases not matched to a gene: 3. CDR3 length: 16 residues. The CDR3 DNA reads TGCGCCAGCAGCCGCGGGACTAGCGGGGGCACAGATACGCAGTATTTT. Translated: CASSRGTSGGTDTQYF.

Only a few counts were recorded for this clone. This sequence joins TRBV19 and TRBJ1-2, with a weak D call TRBD1 (5 bases). The length of the CDR3 is 13 residues. The V gene lost 10 bases and the J gene lost 4 bases, with 16 bases spanning the gap. The germline V gene encodes CDR1 LNHDA and CDR2 SQIVND (reference sequence). The CDR3 loop is CATKEGFSYGYTF. In nucleotides, the CDR3 is TGTGCCACTAAGGAGGGGTTTAGCTATGGCTACACCTTC.

The chain couples TRBV5-1 to TRBJ2-3; tentatively, D is TRBD1 (6 bases). V was shortened by 0 bases and J by 1 base, with 12 bases between the two germline ends. The CDR3 runs to 16 residues. In germline, CDR1 is SGHRS, CDR2 YFSETQ. The CDR3 spells CASSLGQGTRTDTQYF. Here the CDR3 DNA reads TGCGCCAGCAGCTTGGGGCAGGGGACCCGCACAGATACGCAGTATTTT.